This TCR beta chain was identified during a study of blood T cells in healthy people across ages. CDR3 size: 12 residues. Per germline, CDR1 MDHEN and CDR2 SYDVKM. With 9 bases removed from V and 6 bases from J, the gap between germline ends came to 14 bases. Through a sample-barcoded 5' primer and a J-beta primer mix, a second PCR was run for roughly 7 to 11 cycles. TCRdb itself ran the 5' RACE reads through MiXCR, one entry per CDR3 protein. The data show about 680,000 distinct CDR3 sequences, with 45% to 50% seen just once and under 35% held by the top ten. The sample, around 10 milliliters of peripheral blood, was drawn from each donor. About this clonotype: Its antigen is still unknown.

Broader study findings: Researchers report that TCR beta diversity correlated strongly with naive T cell percentage. Age showed a roughly linear inverse relationship with TCR beta diversity per million T cells.

Sequenced input: blood. The sequence derives from a woman aged 60-70 years in good health. The J gene is TRBJ1-2, the V gene TRBV28; possibly TRBD1 for D (6 bases). CDR3 sequence reads: CASGGQPDGYTF. For the CDR3, the DNA is TGTGCCAGTGGGGGGCAGCCGGATGGCTACACCTTC.